This T cell receptor beta chain was captured in a study of blood T cell repertoires in COVID-19. This CDR3 contains 17 residues. From germline, CDR1 is SGHAT and CDR2 FQNNGV. Trimming removed 4 bases at V and 2 bases at J, with 15 bases between. Authors' analysis steps: Cell counts per sample came from amplifying reference gene primers. The repertoire was sequenced with immunoSEQ multiplex PCR; TCRdb's copy has only in-frame clones and lacks some. V and J calls and clone size are as listed in that table; D and trimming were resolved from the DNA. The profile shows 120,000 or so clones, about two thirds of them singletons.

The rearrangement uses TRBV11-2 and TRBJ1-6; D perhaps matches TRBD1 (5 bases). This receptor was obtained from a human donor with acute or convalescent COVID-19. The donor label of this sample is uncertain. The sequenced sample was peripheral blood. In DNA, the CDR3 is TGTGCCAGCAGCTGGAGGGACGGCCAGACCTATAATTCACCCCTCCACTTT. Protein sequence: CASSWRDGQTYNSPLHF. Looking up the rest from reference TRBV11-2 and TRBJ1-6 gives the full variable domain: EAGVAQSPRYKIIEKRQSVAFWCNPISGHATLYWYQQILGQGPKLLIQFQNNGVVDDSQLPKDRFSAERLKGVDSTLKIQPAKLEDSAVYLCASSWRDGQTYNSPLHFGNGTRLTVT.